Listed here is a single TCR beta chain. Its antigen is currently unknown. This sample was taken from a study of T cell repertoires in cytomegalovirus infection. Across the study: Shared public TCR beta signatures pointed to both CMV infection and a matching HLA type. The study's findings and limits: CMV carriers with the relevant HLA were identified by cumulative public TCR beta family frequency. CMV-specific TCR beta clonotypes restricted by HLA-C were the ones dominating the ex vivo response.

Between the trimmed V and J ends, which lost 0 bases and 2 bases, there was a span of 14 bases. This CDR3 has 16 amino acids. In germline, CDR1 is MNHNS, CDR2 SASEGT. MiXCR, applied by TCRdb to the reads, yields one record per CDR3 protein. The table records around 330,000 distinct CDR3 sequences, about a sixth of them present only once. This receptor was taken from a human donor in good health (CMV status not recorded). Some clones in this sample may be carry-over from other donors' samples. J is TRBJ2-7 and V is TRBV6-1, with TRBD1 as a possible D gene (5 bases). Sequencing used PBMCs. CDR3 nucleotides: TGTGCCAGCAGTGAAGCGTGGCAGGGAAGCCCCTACGAGCAGTACTTC. It specifies CASSEAWQGSPYEQYF.